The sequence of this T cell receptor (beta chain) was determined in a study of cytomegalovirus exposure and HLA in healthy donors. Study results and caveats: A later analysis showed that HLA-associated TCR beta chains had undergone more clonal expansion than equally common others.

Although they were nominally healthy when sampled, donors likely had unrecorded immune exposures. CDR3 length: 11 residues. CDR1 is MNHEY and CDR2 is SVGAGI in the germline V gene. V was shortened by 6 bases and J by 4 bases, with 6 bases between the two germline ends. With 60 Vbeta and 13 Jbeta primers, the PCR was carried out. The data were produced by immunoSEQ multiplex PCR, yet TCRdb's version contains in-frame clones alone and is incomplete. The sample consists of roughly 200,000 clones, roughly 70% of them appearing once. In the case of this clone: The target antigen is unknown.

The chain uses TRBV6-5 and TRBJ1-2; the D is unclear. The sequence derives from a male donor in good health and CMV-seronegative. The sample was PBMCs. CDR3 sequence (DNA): TGTGCCAGCAGGGAGCTCTATGGCTACACCTTC. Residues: CASRELYGYTF.